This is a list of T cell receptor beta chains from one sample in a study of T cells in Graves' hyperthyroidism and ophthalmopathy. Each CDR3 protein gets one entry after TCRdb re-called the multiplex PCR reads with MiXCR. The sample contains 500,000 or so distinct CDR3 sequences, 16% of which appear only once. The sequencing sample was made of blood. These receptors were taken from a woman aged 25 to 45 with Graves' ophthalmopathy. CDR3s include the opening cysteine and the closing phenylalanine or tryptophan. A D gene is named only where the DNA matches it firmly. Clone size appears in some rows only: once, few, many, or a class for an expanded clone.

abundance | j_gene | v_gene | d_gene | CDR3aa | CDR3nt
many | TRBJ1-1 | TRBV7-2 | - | CASSLGANTEAFF | TGTGCCAGCAGCTTAGGGGCGAACACTGAAGCTTTCTTT
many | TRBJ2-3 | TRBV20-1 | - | CSAGDPTHTDTQYF | TGCAGTGCTGGGGACCCTACCCACACAGATACGCAGTATTTT
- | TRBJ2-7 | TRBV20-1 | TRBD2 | CSAGTSGRMEQYF | TGCAGTGCCGGGACTAGCGGGAGGATGGAGCAGTACTTC
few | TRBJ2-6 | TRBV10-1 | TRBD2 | CASSDSGSSTGANVLTF | TGCGCCAGCAGTGACAGCGGGAGTTCTACCGGGGCCAACGTCCTGACTTTC
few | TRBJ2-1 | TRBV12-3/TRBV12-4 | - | CASSPRQVSYNEQFF | TGTGCCAGCAGCCCGAGACAGGTCTCCTACAATGAGCAGTTCTTC
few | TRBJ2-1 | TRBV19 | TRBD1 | CASSSTGTGHFNEQFF | TGTGCCAGTAGTTCGACCGGGACAGGTCACTTCAATGAGCAGTTCTTC
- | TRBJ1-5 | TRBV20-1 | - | CSAPSFQGGNQPQHF | TGCAGTGCTCCCTCTTTCCAGGGAGGCAATCAGCCCCAGCATTTT
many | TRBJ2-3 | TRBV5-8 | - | CASTILGGADTQYF | TGTGCCAGCACTATATTGGGGGGAGCAGATACGCAGTATTTT
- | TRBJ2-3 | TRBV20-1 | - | CSAPEGGGDTQYF | TGCAGTGCCCCGGAGGGGGGGGGGGATACGCAGTATTTT
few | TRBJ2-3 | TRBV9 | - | CASSVGTVRDTQYF | TGTGCCAGCAGCGTAGGGACGGTCCGAGATACGCAGTATTTT
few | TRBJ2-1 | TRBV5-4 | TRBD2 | CASSSQREGLSREQFF | TGTGCCAGCAGCTCGCAGCGGGAGGGCCTTTCACGCGAGCAGTTCTTC
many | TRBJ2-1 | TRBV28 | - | CASSLRVKYNEQFF | TGTGCCAGCAGTTTAAGGGTTAAGTACAATGAGCAGTTCTTC
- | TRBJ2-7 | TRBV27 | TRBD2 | CASSLSPGGRATYEQYF | TGTGCCAGCAGTTTATCCCCTGGCGGGAGGGCGACCTACGAGCAGTACTTC
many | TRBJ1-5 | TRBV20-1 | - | CSARVRGGGNQPQHF | TGCAGTGCTAGAGTAAGGGGCGGCGGCAATCAGCCCCAGCATTTT
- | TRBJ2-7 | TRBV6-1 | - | CASSRGSGTSVQYF | TGTGCCAGCAGTCGCGGGTCAGGGACTTCGGTGCAGTACTTC
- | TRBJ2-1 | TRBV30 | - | CAWSGPPAGPYNEQFF | TGTGCCTGGAGCGGCCCCCCGGCGGGGCCGTACAATGAGCAGTTCTTC
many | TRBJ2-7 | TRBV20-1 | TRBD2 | CSARTSGRGEQQYF | TGCAGTGCCCGGACTAGCGGGAGAGGGGAGCAGCAGTACTTC
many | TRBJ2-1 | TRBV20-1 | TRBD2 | CSAGEAGVAYNEQFF | TGCAGTGCTGGAGAAGCGGGAGTAGCCTACAATGAGCAGTTCTTC
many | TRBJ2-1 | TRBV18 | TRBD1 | CASSPPTGDYNEQFF | TGTGCCAGCTCACCACCGACAGGGGACTACAATGAGCAGTTCTTC
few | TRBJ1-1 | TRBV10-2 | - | CASSESTGLNTEAFF | TGCGCCAGCAGTGAGTCGACAGGCCTGAACACTGAAGCTTTCTTT
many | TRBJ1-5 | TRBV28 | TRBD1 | CASSLRQGDQPQHF | TGTGCCAGCAGTCTCAGACAGGGCGATCAGCCCCAGCATTTT
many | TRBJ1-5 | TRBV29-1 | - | CSVGDFSNQPQHF | TGCAGCGTTGGGGACTTTAGCAATCAGCCCCAGCATTTT
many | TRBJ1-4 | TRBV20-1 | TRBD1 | CSARGPANEKLFF | TGCAGTGCCAGGGGGCCAGCTAATGAAAAACTGTTTTTT
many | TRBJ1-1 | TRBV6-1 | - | CASTPAEWSTNTEAFF | TGTGCCAGTACCCCGGCGGAATGGTCCACGAACACTGAAGCTTTCTTT
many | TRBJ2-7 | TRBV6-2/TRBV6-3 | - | CASRDGTDPYEQYF | TGTGCCAGCAGAGACGGGACGGACCCCTACGAGCAGTACTTC
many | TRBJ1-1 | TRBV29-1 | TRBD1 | CSVGDRLSGTEAFF | TGCAGCGTTGGGGACAGACTATCGGGCACTGAAGCTTTCTTT
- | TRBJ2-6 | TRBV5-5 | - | CASSSYSGGISSGANVLTF | TGTGCCAGCAGCTCATATTCAGGGGGGATCAGCTCTGGGGCCAACGTCCTGACTTTC
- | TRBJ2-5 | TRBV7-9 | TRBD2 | CASSLAGVYQETQYF | TGTGCCAGCAGTCTAGCGGGAGTTTACCAAGAGACCCAGTACTTC
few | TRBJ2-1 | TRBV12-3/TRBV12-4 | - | CASIAAGSGYNEQFF | TGTGCCAGCATCGCGGCCGGGAGTGGGTACAATGAGCAGTTCTTC
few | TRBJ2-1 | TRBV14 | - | CASSQIRGLMYNEQFF | TGTGCCAGCAGCCAAATTAGGGGACTCATGTACAATGAGCAGTTCTTC
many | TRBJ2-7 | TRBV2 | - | CASSEAMGVAHEQYF | TGTGCCAGCAGTGAAGCGATGGGGGTGGCCCACGAGCAGTACTTC
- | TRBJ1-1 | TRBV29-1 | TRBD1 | CSVEGQGRRVGTEAFF | TGCAGCGTTGAGGGACAGGGGAGGAGGGTCGGAACTGAAGCTTTCTTT
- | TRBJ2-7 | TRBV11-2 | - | CASSRRGEDEQYF | TGTGCCAGCAGCCGCCGGGGAGAGGACGAGCAGTACTTC
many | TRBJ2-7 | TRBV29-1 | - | CSVDRADTYEQYF | TGCAGCGTTGACCGGGCCGACACTTACGAGCAGTACTTC
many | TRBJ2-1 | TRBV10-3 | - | CATAEGGRDEQFF | TGTGCCACAGCTGAGGGGGGTAGGGATGAGCAGTTCTTC
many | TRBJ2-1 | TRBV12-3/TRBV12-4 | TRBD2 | CASRTSGRIYNEQFF | TGTGCCAGCAGAACTAGCGGGAGGATTTACAATGAGCAGTTCTTC
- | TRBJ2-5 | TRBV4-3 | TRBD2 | CASSQELGTRGKTQYF | TGCGCCAGCAGCCAAGAACTCGGGACTAGAGGAAAGACCCAGTACTTC
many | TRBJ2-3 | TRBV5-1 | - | CASSSSAHREDTQYF | TGCGCCAGCAGCTCCTCGGCGCACCGGGAGGATACGCAGTATTTT
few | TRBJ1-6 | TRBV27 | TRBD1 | CAIRRQGTNSPLHF | TGTGCCATCAGACGACAGGGGACCAATTCACCCCTCCACTTT
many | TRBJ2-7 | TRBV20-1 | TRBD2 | CSAVEAGGYHEQYF | TGCAGTGCTGTGGAAGCGGGAGGGTACCACGAGCAGTACTTC
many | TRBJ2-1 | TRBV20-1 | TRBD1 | CSALTGTGETNEQFF | TGCAGTGCCCTTACCGGGACAGGGGAAACAAATGAGCAGTTCTTC
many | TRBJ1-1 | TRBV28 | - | CASGALNTEAFF | TGTGCCAGCGGGGCGTTGAACACTGAAGCTTTCTTT
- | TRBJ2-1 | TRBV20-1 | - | CSAKPSPLPYNEQFF | TGCAGTGCCAAACCTAGCCCATTACCCTACAATGAGCAGTTCTTC
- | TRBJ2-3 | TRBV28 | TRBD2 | CASSLGLGLEYF | TGTGCCAGCAGTTTAGGCTTGGGACTAGAGTATTTT
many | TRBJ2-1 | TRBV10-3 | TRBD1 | CAISDILGTGGRNEQFF | TGTGCCATCAGTGATATTCTTGGGACAGGGGGAAGGAATGAGCAGTTCTTC
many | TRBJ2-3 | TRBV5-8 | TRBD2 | CASSLEFGRRQGTDTQYF | TGTGCCAGCAGCTTGGAGTTCGGGAGGAGGCAGGGAACAGATACGCAGTATTTT
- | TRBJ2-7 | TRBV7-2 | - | CASSLVDYSSYEQYF | TGTGCCAGCAGCTTAGTCGACTACTCCTCCTACGAGCAGTACTTC
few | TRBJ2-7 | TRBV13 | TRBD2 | CASSLGAGGPKEQYF | TGTGCCAGCAGCTTAGGAGCGGGAGGGCCCAAAGAGCAGTACTTC
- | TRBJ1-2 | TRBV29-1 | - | CSVEKGRGSGYTF | TGCAGCGTTGAAAAAGGCAGGGGAAGTGGCTACACCTTC
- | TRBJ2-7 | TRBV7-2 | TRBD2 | CASSWSGTSGGISYEQYF | TGTGCCAGCAGCTGGAGCGGGACTAGCGGGGGGATCTCCTACGAGCAGTACTTC
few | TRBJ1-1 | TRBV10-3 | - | CAISPRVGQGLNTEAFF | TGTGCCATCAGCCCGAGGGTGGGGCAGGGTCTTAACACTGAAGCTTTCTTT
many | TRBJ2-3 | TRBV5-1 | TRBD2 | CASRPGLAAGPDTQYF | TGCGCCAGCAGACCCGGACTAGCGGCGGGGCCAGATACGCAGTATTTT
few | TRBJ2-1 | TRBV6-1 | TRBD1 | CASSLTEGTENEQFF | TGTGCCAGCAGTTTGACCGAAGGGACAGAAAATGAGCAGTTCTTC
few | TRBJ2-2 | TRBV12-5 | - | CASAVGTNTGELFF | TGTGCTAGTGCAGTGGGGACGAACACCGGGGAGCTGTTTTTT
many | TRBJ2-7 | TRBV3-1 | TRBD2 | CASSRSGGWDPYEQYF | TGTGCCAGCAGCCGGAGCGGGGGCTGGGACCCCTACGAGCAGTACTTC
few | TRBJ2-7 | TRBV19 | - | CASRDRRSTYEQYF | TGTGCCAGTAGAGACAGGAGATCAACCTACGAGCAGTACTTC
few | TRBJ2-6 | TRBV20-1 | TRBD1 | CSARYRGPDGANVLTF | TGCAGTGCTAGATACAGGGGTCCTGACGGGGCCAACGTCCTGACTTTC
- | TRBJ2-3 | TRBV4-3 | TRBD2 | CASSQGFSGKGTDTQYF | TGCGCCAGCAGCCAAGGGTTCAGCGGGAAGGGCACAGATACGCAGTATTTT
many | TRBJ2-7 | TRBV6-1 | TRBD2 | CASSALGTAGGSYEQYF | TGTGCCAGCAGTGCTCTGGGCACAGCGGGAGGGTCCTACGAGCAGTACTTC
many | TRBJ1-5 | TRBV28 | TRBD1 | CASSPVDRAPDQPQHF | TGTGCCAGCAGTCCCGTCGACAGGGCCCCCGATCAGCCCCAGCATTTT